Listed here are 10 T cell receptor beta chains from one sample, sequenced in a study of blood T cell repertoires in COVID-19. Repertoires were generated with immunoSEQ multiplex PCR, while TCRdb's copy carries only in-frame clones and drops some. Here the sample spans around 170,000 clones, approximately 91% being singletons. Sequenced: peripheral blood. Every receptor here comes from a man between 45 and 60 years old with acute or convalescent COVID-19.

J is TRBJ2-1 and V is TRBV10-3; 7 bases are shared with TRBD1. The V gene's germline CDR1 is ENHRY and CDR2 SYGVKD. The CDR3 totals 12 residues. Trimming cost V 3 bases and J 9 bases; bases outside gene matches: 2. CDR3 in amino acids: CAISETGVEQFF. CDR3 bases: TGTGCCATCAGTGAAACAGGGGTTGAGCAGTTCTTC.

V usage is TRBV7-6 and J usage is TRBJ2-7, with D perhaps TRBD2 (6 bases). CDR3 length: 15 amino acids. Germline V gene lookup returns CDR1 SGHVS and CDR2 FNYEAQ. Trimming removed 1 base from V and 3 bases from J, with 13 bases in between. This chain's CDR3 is CASSLGPGENYEQYF. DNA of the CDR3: TGTGCCAGCAGCTTAGGACCGGGGGAGAACTACGAGCAGTACTTC.

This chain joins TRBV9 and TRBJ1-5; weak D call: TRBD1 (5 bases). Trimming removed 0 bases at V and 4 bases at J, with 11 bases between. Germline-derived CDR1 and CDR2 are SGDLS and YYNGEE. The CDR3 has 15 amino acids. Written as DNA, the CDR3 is TGTGCCAGCAGCGTAGGTGGGGGGAGGAATCAGCCCCAGCATTTT. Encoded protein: CASSVGGGRNQPQHF.

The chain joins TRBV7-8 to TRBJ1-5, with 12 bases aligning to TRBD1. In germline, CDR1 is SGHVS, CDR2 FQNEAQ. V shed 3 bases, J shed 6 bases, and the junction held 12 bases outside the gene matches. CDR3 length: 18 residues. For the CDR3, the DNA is TGTGCCAGCAGCTTGACCGGGACAGGGGGCTTTCGTAGTCAGCCCCAGCATTTT. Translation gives CASSLTGTGGFRSQPQHF.

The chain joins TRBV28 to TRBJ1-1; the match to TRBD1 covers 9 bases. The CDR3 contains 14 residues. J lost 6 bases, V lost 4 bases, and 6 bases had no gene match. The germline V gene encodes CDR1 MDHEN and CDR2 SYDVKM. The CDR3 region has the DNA TGTGCCAGCAGTTACCGGGACAGGGTGGCTGAAGCTTTCTTT. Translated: CASSYRDRVAEAFF.

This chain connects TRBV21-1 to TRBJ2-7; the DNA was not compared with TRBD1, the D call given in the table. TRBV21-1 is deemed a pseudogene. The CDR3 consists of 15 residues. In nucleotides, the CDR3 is TGTGCCAGCAGTCTAGGAGGCAGGGGCTCCTACGAGCAGTACTTC. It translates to CASSLGGRGSYEQYF.

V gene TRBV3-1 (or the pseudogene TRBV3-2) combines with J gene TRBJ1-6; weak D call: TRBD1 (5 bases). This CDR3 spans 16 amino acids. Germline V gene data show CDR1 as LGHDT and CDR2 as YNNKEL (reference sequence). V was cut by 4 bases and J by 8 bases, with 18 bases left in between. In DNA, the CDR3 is TGTGCCAGCAGCCGGGGACCGGGGGGGTTTGATTCACCCCTCCACTTT. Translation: CASSRGPGGFDSPLHF.

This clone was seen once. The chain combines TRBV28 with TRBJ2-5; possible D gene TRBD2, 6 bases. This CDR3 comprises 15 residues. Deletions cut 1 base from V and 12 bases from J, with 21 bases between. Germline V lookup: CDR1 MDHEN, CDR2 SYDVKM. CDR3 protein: CASSLSSSGAKKEYF. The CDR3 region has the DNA TGTGCCAGCAGTTTATCTTCGTCGGGAGCCAAGAAAGAGTACTTC.

This chain's CDR3 is CASSPGTITDTQYF. In DNA, the CDR3 is TGTGCCAGCAGCCCCGGGACTATCACAGATACGCAGTATTTT. This rearrangement joins TRBV7-3 to TRBJ2-3, with 7 bases matching TRBD2. CDR1 SGHTA and CDR2 FQGTGA come from the germline V gene. With V trimmed by 5 bases and J by 2 bases, 4 bases remained unmatched. CDR3 size: 14 residues.

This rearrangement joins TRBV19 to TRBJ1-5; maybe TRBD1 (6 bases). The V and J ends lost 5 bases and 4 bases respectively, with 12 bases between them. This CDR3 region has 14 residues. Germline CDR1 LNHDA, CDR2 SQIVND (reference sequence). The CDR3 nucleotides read TGTGCCAGTAGTCCCCGACAGGATAATCAGCCCCAGCATTTT. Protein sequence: CASSPRQDNQPQHF. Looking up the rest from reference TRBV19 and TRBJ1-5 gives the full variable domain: DGGITQSPKYLFRKEGQNVTLSCEQNLNHDAMYWYRQDPGQGLRLIYYSQIVNDFQKGDIAEGYSVSREKKESFPLTVTSAQKNPTAFYLCASSPRQDNQPQHFGDGTRLSIL.